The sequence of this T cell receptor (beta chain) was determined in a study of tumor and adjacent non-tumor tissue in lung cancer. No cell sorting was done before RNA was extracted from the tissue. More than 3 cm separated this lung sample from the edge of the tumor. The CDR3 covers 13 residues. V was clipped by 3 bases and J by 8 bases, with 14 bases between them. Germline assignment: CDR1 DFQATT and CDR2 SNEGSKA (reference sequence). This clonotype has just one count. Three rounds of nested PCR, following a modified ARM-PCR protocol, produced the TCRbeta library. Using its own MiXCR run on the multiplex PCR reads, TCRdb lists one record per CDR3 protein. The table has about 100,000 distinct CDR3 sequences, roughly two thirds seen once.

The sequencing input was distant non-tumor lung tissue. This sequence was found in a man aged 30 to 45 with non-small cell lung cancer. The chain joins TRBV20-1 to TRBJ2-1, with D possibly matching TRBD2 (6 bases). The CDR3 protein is CSARRGSGHEQFF. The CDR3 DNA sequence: TGCAGTGCTAGGCGGGGCTCAGGGCATGAGCAGTTCTTC.